The table lists the clone carrying this T cell receptor beta chain with a count of one. This sample was included in a study of blood T cell repertoires in COVID-19. Study context: Collection of acute and convalescent COVID-19 samples took place in the United States, Italy and Spain. The analysed material was cDNA or gDNA that came from T cells, B-cell-depleted T cells, or PBMCs.

TCRdb's table, derived via immunoSEQ multiplex PCR, lists solely in-frame clones and lacks some. The profile shows 440,000 or so clones, over 75% of them singletons. Germline V gene data show CDR1 as LNHDA and CDR2 as SQIVND (reference sequence). J gave up 5 bases and V 10 bases, and 7 bases lay outside the gene matches. This CDR3 has 14 residues. Patients of the Seattle cohort, enrolled during active infection, were followed longitudinally. The V and J genes are TRBV19 and TRBJ2-2, with 10 bases lining up with TRBD1. The source material was peripheral blood. The source is a middle-aged woman with COVID-19, enrolled during active disease. CDR3 in DNA: TGTGCCACTGAGGACAGGGGGAAGACCGGGGAGCTGTTTTTT. Encoded protein: CATEDRGKTGELFF.